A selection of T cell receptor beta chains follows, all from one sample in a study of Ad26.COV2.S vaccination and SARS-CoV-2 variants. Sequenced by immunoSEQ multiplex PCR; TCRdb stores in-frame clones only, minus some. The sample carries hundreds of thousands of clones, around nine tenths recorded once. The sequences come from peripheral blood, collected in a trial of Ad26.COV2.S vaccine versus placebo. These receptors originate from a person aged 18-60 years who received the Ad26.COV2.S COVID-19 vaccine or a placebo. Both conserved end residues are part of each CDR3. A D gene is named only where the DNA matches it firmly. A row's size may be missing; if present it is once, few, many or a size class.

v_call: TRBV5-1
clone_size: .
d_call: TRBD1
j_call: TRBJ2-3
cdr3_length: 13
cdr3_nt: TGCGCCAGCAGGACAGGGGGGACAGATACGCAGTATTTT
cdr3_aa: CASRTGGTDTQYF

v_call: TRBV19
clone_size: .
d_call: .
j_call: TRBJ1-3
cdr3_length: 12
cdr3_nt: TGTGCCAGTACGACAAACCGCCTAGACATATATTTT
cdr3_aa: CASTTNRLDIYF

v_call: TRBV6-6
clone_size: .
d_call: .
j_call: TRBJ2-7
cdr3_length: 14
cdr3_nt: TGTGCCAGCCATCGGACCGAGAACTCCTACGAGCAGTACTTC
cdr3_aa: CASHRTENSYEQYF

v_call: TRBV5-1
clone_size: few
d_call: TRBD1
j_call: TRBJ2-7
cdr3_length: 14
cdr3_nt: TGCGCCAGCAGCTTGACAGGGGTTCGGGACGAGCAGTACTTC
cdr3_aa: CASSLTGVRDEQYF

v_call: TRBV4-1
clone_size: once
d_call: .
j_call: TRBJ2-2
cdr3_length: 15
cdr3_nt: TGCGCCAGCAGCTATTTACGGGGGAACACCGGGGAGCTGTTTTTT
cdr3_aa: CASSYLRGNTGELFF

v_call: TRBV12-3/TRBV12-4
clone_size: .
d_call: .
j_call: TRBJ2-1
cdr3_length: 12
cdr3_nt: TGTGCCAGCAGTTTTGAGTACAATGAGCAGTTCTTC
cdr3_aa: CASSFEYNEQFF

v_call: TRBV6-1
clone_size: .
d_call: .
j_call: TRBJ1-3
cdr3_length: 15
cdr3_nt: TGTGCCAGCAGTGAATGGGGGCAGTCTGGAAACACCATATATTTT
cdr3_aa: CASSEWGQSGNTIYF

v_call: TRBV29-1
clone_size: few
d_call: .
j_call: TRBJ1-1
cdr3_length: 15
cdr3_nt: TGCAGCGTTGGAGTGGGCCCAGGAGGGGACACTGAAGCTTTCTTT
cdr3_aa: CSVGVGPGGDTEAFF

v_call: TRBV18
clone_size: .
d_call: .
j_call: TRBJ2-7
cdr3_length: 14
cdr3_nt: TGTGCCAGCTCACCCAAAGTCGGAGCCTACGAGCAGTACTTC
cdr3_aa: CASSPKVGAYEQYF

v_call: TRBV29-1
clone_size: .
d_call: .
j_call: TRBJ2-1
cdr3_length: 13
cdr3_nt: TGCAGCGTTGGGGAGTTGGGGACCAATGAGCAGTTCTTC
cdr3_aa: CSVGELGTNEQFF

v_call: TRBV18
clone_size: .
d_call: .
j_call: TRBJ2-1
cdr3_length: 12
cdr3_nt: TGTGCCAGCTCACCCAGAGGGAGTGAGCAGTTCTTC
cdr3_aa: CASSPRGSEQFF

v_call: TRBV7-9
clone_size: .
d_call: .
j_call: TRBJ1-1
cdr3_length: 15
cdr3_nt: TGTGCCAGCAGCTTAGCGATGATAACGAACACTGAAGCTTTCTTT
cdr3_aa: CASSLAMITNTEAFF

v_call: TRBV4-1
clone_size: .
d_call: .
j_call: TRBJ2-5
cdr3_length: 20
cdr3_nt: TGCGCCAGCAGCCCGTCGTGGTTGTACGTTAAAACTAGGAAAAGCGAGACCCAGTACTTC
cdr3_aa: CASSPSWLYVKTRKSETQYF

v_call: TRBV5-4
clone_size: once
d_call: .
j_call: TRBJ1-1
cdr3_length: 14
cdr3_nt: TGTGCCAGCAGACCGGTGAAGGGGGACACTGAAGCTTTCTTT
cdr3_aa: CASRPVKGDTEAFF

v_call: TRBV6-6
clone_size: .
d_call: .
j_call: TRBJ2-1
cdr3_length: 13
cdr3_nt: TGTGCCAGCAGCCACCCTGGGCACAATGAGCAGTTCTTC
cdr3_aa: CASSHPGHNEQFF

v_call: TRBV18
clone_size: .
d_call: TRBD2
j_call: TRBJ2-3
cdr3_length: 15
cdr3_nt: TGTGCCAGCTCACCGGGACTAGCGGGTACAGATACGCAGTATTTT
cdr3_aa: CASSPGLAGTDTQYF

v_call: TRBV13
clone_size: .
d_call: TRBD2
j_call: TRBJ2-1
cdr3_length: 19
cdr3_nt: TGTGCCAGCAGCCCCCGACCTACTAGCGGGGGGATATCCTACAATGAGCAGTTCTTC
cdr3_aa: CASSPRPTSGGISYNEQFF